This is a list of T cell receptor beta chains from one sample in a study of T cells in Graves' hyperthyroidism and ophthalmopathy. TCRdb reanalysed the multiplex PCR reads using MiXCR and keeps one entry per CDR3 protein. Among roughly 500,000 distinct CDR3 sequences listed, 40% to 55% were seen once. The material sequenced was peripheral blood or thyroid tissue (not recorded which). The origin of the receptors is an adult woman with Graves' disease, either hyperthyroidism or ophthalmopathy (not recorded which). CDR3s include the opening cysteine and the closing phenylalanine or tryptophan. D genes are given only for firm matches. Part of the rows lack a size; the others show once, few, many or a class for expanded clones.

j_call,d_call,clone_size,v_call,cdr3_nt,cdr3_aa
TRBJ1-1,-,-,TRBV2,TGTGCCAGCAGTGAGGGGGGGCGGGGTAACACTGAAGCTTTCTTT,CASSEGGRGNTEAFF
TRBJ1-2,-,-,TRBV7-9,TGTGCCAGCAGCTCACCCAATCCAGGGGATGGCTACACCTTC,CASSSPNPGDGYTF
TRBJ2-6,TRBD1,few,TRBV7-9,TGTGCCAGCAGCACCCGACAGGGGACTGGGGCCAACGTCCTGACTTTC,CASSTRQGTGANVLTF
TRBJ1-1,TRBD1,-,TRBV7-2,TGTGCCAGCAGCTACTCAGGGGGTGGGATCACTGAAGCTTTCTTT,CASSYSGGGITEAFF
TRBJ2-5,TRBD2,many,TRBV7-6,TGTGCCAGCAGCCCCTTAAGCATTCAAGCGGGAACCTCCTTGGGGACCCAGTACTTC,CASSPLSIQAGTSLGTQYF
TRBJ2-5,-,many,TRBV4-1,TGCGCCAGCAGCCAGACCCCACAAGAAGAGACCCAGTACTTC,CASSQTPQEETQYF
TRBJ2-7,-,-,TRBV27,TGTGCCAGCAGTTTACTACCGCGGTTAACTTACGAGCAGTACTTC,CASSLLPRLTYEQYF
TRBJ2-1,-,few,TRBV7-2,TGTGCCAGCAGCCCCGACTGGTCGATTAATGAGCAGTTCTTC,CASSPDWSINEQFF
TRBJ1-4,TRBD1,-,TRBV19,TGTGCCAGCGAGGACAGGGGGGCAACTAATGAAAAACTGTTTTTT,CASEDRGATNEKLFF
TRBJ1-4,-,-,TRBV7-3,TGTGCCAGCAGCTTACAGGAGGGAAAACTGTTTTTT,CASSLQEGKLFF
TRBJ2-7,-,many,TRBV10-3,TGTGCCATCAGTGAGTCAGGTAGCGGAATTTACGAGCAGTACTTC,CAISESGSGIYEQYF
TRBJ2-2,-,-,TRBV10-3,TGTGCCATCAGTTTGGTTTCCGGAGAGCTGCTTTTT,CAISLVSGELLF
TRBJ2-1,-,few,TRBV13,TGTGCCAGCAGCTTAGCCAGCGGGTCTTACAATGAGCAGTTCTTC,CASSLASGSYNEQFF
TRBJ2-7,TRBD2,once,TRBV24-1,TGTGCCACCAGCCCCACCCGCGGGGGCTACGAGCAGTACTTC,CATSPTRGGYEQYF
TRBJ2-7,TRBD2,-,TRBV20-1,TGCAGTGCTGCTAGCGGAGGGAGCTCCTACGAGCAGTACTTC,CSAASGGSSYEQYF
TRBJ2-2,-,-,TRBV19,TGTGCCAGTACGGCGGTGAACACCGGGGAGCTGTTTTTT,CASTAVNTGELFF
TRBJ1-2,TRBD1,-,TRBV7-2,TGTGCCAGCAGCTTAATATGGGACAGGGACTATGGCTACACCTTC,CASSLIWDRDYGYTF
TRBJ2-6,TRBD1,-,TRBV9,TGTGCCAGCAGCCCATCGGGACAGGGCGACTCTGAGGCCAACGTCCTGACTTTC,CASSPSGQGDSEANVLTF
TRBJ1-4,-,few,TRBV10-3,TGTGCCATCAGTGCGCCGAATGGTTCTAATGAAAAACTGTTTTTT,CAISAPNGSNEKLFF
TRBJ2-2,TRBD1,-,TRBV7-6,TGTGCCAGCAGCCCACGGGACAGGGAAGACGGGGAGCTGTTTTTT,CASSPRDREDGELFF
TRBJ1-2,TRBD1,few,TRBV19,TGTGCCAGTAGTACGGGAGGACAGGGCTTGTATGGCTACACCTTC,CASSTGGQGLYGYTF
TRBJ2-5,TRBD2,-,TRBV10-2,TGCGCCAGCAGCCAAGATGCGGGAGAGGAAGAGACCCAGTACTTC,CASSQDAGEEETQYF
TRBJ1-2,-,-,TRBV10-3,TGTGCCATCGGGGGACTGGCTGTTCTGGGTCCGAATAACTATGGCTACACCTTC,CAIGGLAVLGPNNYGYTF
TRBJ2-5,TRBD2,few,TRBV20-1,TGCAGTGCTAGACGGGGGGGCAGCCAAGAGACCCAGTACTTC,CSARRGGSQETQYF
TRBJ2-2,-,few,TRBV15,TGTGCCACCAGCAGAGCGGGATCGGGGAGGTGGGGGGAGCTGTTTTTT,CATSRAGSGRWGELFF
TRBJ2-7,-,-,TRBV11-2,TGTGCCAGCAGCTTCCGCGAGGGGGTCGAGCAGTACTTC,CASSFREGVEQYF
TRBJ2-7,-,-,TRBV12-3/TRBV12-4,TGTGCCAGCAGTTTAACTGCAGGCGGGGGCGGGTACGAGCAGTACTTC,CASSLTAGGGGYEQYF
TRBJ2-7,-,-,TRBV7-8,TGTGCCAGCAGTCCTATGGGGAGCGGACACATAAATCAAGAGCAGTACTTC,CASSPMGSGHINQEQYF
TRBJ1-1,-,-,TRBV3-1,TGTGCCATCAGCTCTCCGGAACGGAGAGTCACTGAAGCTTTCTTT,CAISSPERRVTEAFF
TRBJ2-5,-,few,TRBV18,TGTGCCAGCTCACCGTCGTCAGAAGAGACCCAGTACTTC,CASSPSSEETQYF
TRBJ1-2,-,many,TRBV4-1,TGCGCCAGCAGCCAAGATCACAGTGGACGCTACACCTTC,CASSQDHSGRYTF
TRBJ2-6,-,-,TRBV6-4,TGTGCCAGGGGCGAGGATCTAGGACATCACGTAACCCCGTCTGGGGCCAACGTCCTGACTTTC,CARGEDLGHHVTPSGANVLTF
TRBJ2-7,-,-,TRBV15,TGTGCCACCAGCAGGCAGGGACGCCTAATCGAGCAGTACTTC,CATSRQGRLIEQYF
TRBJ2-7,TRBD2,many,TRBV6-5,TGTGCCAGCGCCCCAGCGGGGAGGTACGAGCAGTACTTC,CASAPAGRYEQYF
TRBJ2-3,-,many,TRBV5-5,TGTGCCAGCAGCTTCAATATGCCGGGAACAGATACGCAGTATTTT,CASSFNMPGTDTQYF
TRBJ2-5,-,-,TRBV15,TGTGCCAGCAGCTCCTCCGGGGCTCTTCCAGATACCCAGTACTTC,CASSSSGALPDTQYF
TRBJ1-1,TRBD1,many,TRBV19,TGTGCCAGTAGTATAGTGGGGACAGGGAGCACTGAAGCTTTCTTT,CASSIVGTGSTEAFF
TRBJ2-6,-,many,TRBV6-5,TGTGCCAGCAGTTACATCAGGGGAAAGAACTCTGGGGCCAACGTCCTGACTTTC,CASSYIRGKNSGANVLTF
TRBJ1-2,-,-,TRBV20-1,TGCAGTGCTACGGCTGGGAACTGTGGCTACACCTTC,CSATAGNCGYTF
TRBJ2-7,TRBD2,-,TRBV20-1,TGCAGTGCTAGAGACCCGGGACTAGCGGGAAACTACGAGCAGTACTTC,CSARDPGLAGNYEQYF
TRBJ1-2,TRBD1,-,TRBV24-1,TGTGCCACCGCCGACAGGGGAGGCACCTTC,CATADRGGTF
TRBJ1-1,TRBD1,many,TRBV10-3,TGTGCCATCAGTGGAGGGACAGGGGCTGAAGCTTTCTTT,CAISGGTGAEAFF
TRBJ1-2,-,many,TRBV11-2,TGTGCCAGCAGCTTAGGCAACCCGTATGGCTACACCTTC,CASSLGNPYGYTF
TRBJ1-5,TRBD1,once,TRBV4-1,TGCGCCAGCAGCCAGACAGGGTCCGGAACGCAGCCCCAGCATTTT,CASSQTGSGTQPQHF
TRBJ2-7,-,-,TRBV10-3,TGTGCCATCAGTGAGCCCACCTTGTACGAGCAGTACTTC,CAISEPTLYEQYF
TRBJ2-7,-,-,TRBV11-2,TGTGCCAGCAGCCTAAACGACGTCTACGAGCAGTACTTC,CASSLNDVYEQYF
TRBJ2-2,TRBD1,many,TRBV19,TGTGCCAGTAGTATTACAGGGGGGAACACCGGGGAGCTGTTTTTT,CASSITGGNTGELFF
TRBJ1-4,-,-,TRBV10-3,TGTGCCATCAGTGAGGAAAAACTGTTTTTT,CAISEEKLFF
TRBJ1-5,-,few,TRBV2,TGTGCCAGCAGGGGTTTCGGTCAGCCCCAGCATTTT,CASRGFGQPQHF
TRBJ1-1,-,few,TRBV10-3,TGTGCCATCATGGACACGGGTGATGTCACTGAAGCTTTCTTT,CAIMDTGDVTEAFF
TRBJ1-6,-,few,TRBV30,TGTGCCTGGAGATCCGCGGCCTCAAGCTCCTATAATTCACCCCTCCACTTT,CAWRSAASSSYNSPLHF
TRBJ1-2,-,once,TRBV5-1,TGCGCCAGCAGCTTGGGATTCGGGTATGGCTACACCTTC,CASSLGFGYGYTF
TRBJ1-6,TRBD1,-,TRBV7-2,TGCGCCAGCAGCCCGCGGGACAGGGGTTACTCACCCCTCCACTTT,CASSPRDRGYSPLHF
TRBJ2-7,-,-,TRBV7-2,TGTGCCAGCAGCCTACTTAGTATTTACGAGCAGTACTTC,CASSLLSIYEQYF
TRBJ2-2,-,-,TRBV15,TGTGCCACCAGCAGAGAACCAGGGGATAACACCGGGGAGCTGTTTTTT,CATSREPGDNTGELFF
TRBJ1-1,-,-,TRBV9,TGTGCCAGCAGCCAGGGTGGGCTGGGGAACACTGAAGCTTTCTTT,CASSQGGLGNTEAFF
TRBJ2-7,-,once,TRBV9,TGTGCCAGCAGCTCAGGGGCGGGCCTCGAGCAGTACTTC,CASSSGAGLEQYF